This TCR beta chain is from a study of vaccination and CD4 T cells after COVID-19. Treatment meaning: 10-day PBMC culture with coronavirus spike peptide pools or control peptides (ViraFEST assay). After removal of 3 bases from V and 5 bases from J, the junction contained 7 bases not matched to a gene. Germline V gives CDR1 SGHDN, CDR2 FVKESK. The CDR3 contains 15 residues. This clonotype was seen more than once but under ten times. Antigen specificity is unknown. At the Johns Hopkins FTIC core, DNA taken from cultured CD4+ T cells was sequenced by way of the Oncomine TCR Beta short-read assay. Researchers extracted genomic DNA from CD4+ T cells that had been cultured. TCRdb called the PCR reads again in MiXCR, with one record for every CDR3 protein. The table includes around 13,000 distinct CDR3 sequences, around 21% detected once.

The clonotype originates from a human donor with COVID-19. This sequence joins TRBV14 and TRBJ1-1; 9 bases align to TRBD1. The sample consisted of cultured CD4+ T cells from blood. Here the CDR3 DNA reads TGTGCCAGCAGCCACGAACCGGGACAGGGAACTGAAGCTTTCTTT. Translated, it gives CASSHEPGQGTEAFF.